These 26 T cell receptor beta chains were sequenced from one sample in a study of blood T cell repertoires in COVID-19. Some clones are missing from TCRdb's copy, which holds only in-frame ones; the method was immunoSEQ multiplex PCR. The table has about 120,000 clones, 85% to 90% seen once; the top ten hold 0.75% to 0.9%. Sequencing was performed on peripheral blood. The receptor set was obtained from a woman between 45 and 60 years old with active or convalescent COVID-19.

The chain links TRBV7-9 to TRBJ2-2; no clear D. V shed 4 bases and J shed 1 base, with 7 bases lying between them. This CDR3 has 14 residues. Germline lookup yields CDR1 SEHNR and CDR2 FQNEAQ (reference sequence). The CDR3 protein is CASSSSRNTGELFF. CDR3 nucleotide sequence: TGTGCCAGCAGCTCTTCGCGGAACACCGGGGAGCTGTTTTTT.

This clone was seen once. CDR3 bases: TGTGCCAGCAACCAAGAGGGCGAGACCCAGTACTTC. This translates into CASNQEGETQYF. The V call is TRBV6-5, the J call TRBJ2-5, with D possibly TRBD2 on 5 matching bases. CDR1 MNHEY and CDR2 SVGAGI come from the germline V gene. V lost 7 bases and J 5 bases, leaving 11 bases between the germline ends. This CDR3 is built from 12 residues.

Only one count was recorded for this clone. J is TRBJ1-2 and V is TRBV11-1; perhaps TRBD1 as D (6 bases). The CDR3 spans 15 residues. The germline CDR1 and CDR2 sequences are SGHAT and FQDESV (reference sequence). Deletions cut 1 base from V and 3 bases from J, with 12 bases between. The chain's CDR3 is CASSLGQGIDYGYTF. The CDR3 DNA reads TGTGCCAGCAGCTTAGGCCAGGGGATCGACTATGGCTACACCTTC.

This chain links TRBV6-5 with TRBJ1-1; no definite D call. The CDR3 is made up of 15 amino acids. The V gene's germline CDR1 is MNHEY and CDR2 SVGAGI. The V end was cut by 4 bases, the J end by 1 base, with 13 bases between. CDR3 amino acids: CASSSDFRSNTEAFF. The CDR3 nucleotides read TGTGCCAGCAGTTCCGACTTTAGATCGAACACTGAAGCTTTCTTT.

The rearrangement links TRBV13 to TRBJ2-5, with D uncertain. CDR3 length: 11 residues. Germline V gives CDR1 PRHDT, CDR2 FYEKMQ (reference sequence). Between the trimmed V and J ends, which lost 5 bases and 3 bases, there was a span of 4 bases. CDR3 DNA: TGTGCCAGCAGCCGTGAAGAGACCCAGTACTTC. It yields the protein CASSREETQYF. Combining the CDR3 with reference TRBV13 and TRBJ2-5 gives the whole variable domain AAGVIQSPRHLIKEKRETATLKCYPIPRHDTVYWYQQGPGQDPQFLISFYEKMQSDKGSIPDRFSAQQFSDYHSELNMSSLELGDSALYFCASSREETQYFGPGTRLLVL.

The CDR3 sequence: CASSFDRASEQYF. The CDR3, as DNA: TGTGCCAGCAGCTTCGACAGGGCCTCCGAGCAGTACTTC. The rearrangement uses TRBV7-8 and TRBJ2-7, with 7 bases identical to TRBD1. This CDR3 is built from 13 residues. V lost 3 bases, J lost 6 bases, and 5 bases stayed unmatched. CDR1 SGHVS and CDR2 FQNEAQ come from the germline V gene.

The chain carries TRBV4-2 and TRBJ1-2; the D gene is possibly TRBD1 (6 bases). V was trimmed by 0 bases and J by 5 bases, leaving 13 bases between them. The germline CDR1 and CDR2 sequences are LGHNA and YNFKEQ. This CDR3 comprises 15 residues. CDR3 region: CASSQERGGDYGYTF. For the CDR3, the DNA is TGTGCCAGCAGCCAAGAAAGGGGGGGAGATTATGGCTACACCTTC.

This clone came up once. The chain employs TRBV28 and TRBJ1-2; weak D call: TRBD1 (6 bases). The CDR3 covers 12 residues. V lost 7 bases and J 2 bases, leaving 8 bases between the germline ends. Germline values: CDR1 MDHEN, CDR2 SYDVKM. The CDR3 loop reads CASTGQNYGYTF. The CDR3 DNA follows: TGTGCCAGCACTGGACAGAACTATGGCTACACCTTC.

The chain uses TRBV28 and TRBJ2-2; 9 nucleotides match TRBD2. Germline V gives CDR1 MDHEN, CDR2 SYDVKM. The CDR3 spans 15 residues. Trimming at V came to 7 bases and at J to 4 bases, leaving 7 bases not matched to a gene. The CDR3 nucleotides are TGTGCCAGCAAATGGACTAGCGACACCACCGGGGAGCTGTTTTTT. Translating it yields CASKWTSDTTGELFF.

The rearrangement joins TRBV6-5 to TRBJ1-4; D remains unclear. The V end lost 5 bases, the J end lost 2 bases, and 12 bases lay between the germline ends. This CDR3 is 15 amino acids long. Looked up from germline, CDR1 is MNHEY and CDR2 is SVGAGI. In DNA, the CDR3 is TGTGCCAGCAGTCCCGGTGCCGAGACTAATGAAAAACTGTTTTTT. Its protein is CASSPGAETNEKLFF.

V and J are TRBV5-6 and TRBJ2-5, with 10 bases aligning to TRBD1. The CDR3 is made up of 15 amino acids. Germline V gives CDR1 SGHDT, CDR2 YYEEEE. The ends lost 3 bases at V and 5 bases at J; junction bases unmatched: 7. The CDR3 protein is CASSSDRGLGETQYF. The CDR3 DNA reads as TGTGCCAGCAGCTCCGACAGGGGGCTAGGGGAGACCCAGTACTTC.

The V and J genes are TRBV6-5 and TRBJ2-7; a possible D gene is TRBD1 (6 bases). Germline V CDR1 and CDR2: MNHEY, SVGAGI. V lost 6 bases to trimming and J lost 3 bases, with 18 bases between them. The CDR3 is 15 amino acids. The CDR3 DNA follows: TGTGCCAGCAGGGACGAGGGGGTCGGACTCTACGAGCAGTACTTC. Encoded protein: CASRDEGVGLYEQYF.

The chain couples TRBV5-6 to TRBJ2-2; D is possibly TRBD2 (6 bases). V lost 3 bases to trimming and J lost 5 bases, with 20 bases between them. This CDR3 spans 17 amino acids. Germline V gene data show CDR1 as SGHDT and CDR2 as YYEEEE. CDR3 protein: CASSSSVGGVSTGELFF. The CDR3 DNA reads TGTGCCAGCAGCTCCAGTGTCGGGGGAGTGTCGACCGGGGAGCTGTTTTTT.

The V gene is TRBV7-2, the J gene TRBJ2-7; D is unresolved. The CDR3 loop spans 14 amino acids. The V end was cut by 5 bases, the J end by 0 bases, with 11 bases between. CDR1 SGHTA and CDR2 FQGNSA come from the germline V gene. The CDR3, as DNA: TGTGCCAGCAGCGCCTCCTCTATCTCCTACGAGCAGTACTTC. Amino acid sequence: CASSASSISYEQYF. The full variable domain, rest sourced from reference TRBV7-2 and TRBJ2-7, is GAGVSQSPSNKVTEKGKDVELRCDPISGHTALYWYRQSLGQGLEFLIYFQGNSAPDKSGLPSDRFSAERTGGSVSTLTIQRTQQEDSAVYLCASSASSISYEQYFGPGTRLTVT.

V and J are TRBV3-1 (or the pseudogene TRBV3-2) and TRBJ2-5; the match to TRBD2 covers 7 bases. Germline CDR1 LGHDT, CDR2 YNNKEL (reference sequence). Trimming at V came to 5 bases and at J to 5 bases, leaving 20 bases not matched to a gene. The CDR3 extends over 18 amino acids. The DNA of the CDR3 is TGTGCCAGCAGCACGCAACTTAACAGGACTAGTAGGCGGGAGACCCAGTACTTC. Its translation: CASSTQLNRTSRRETQYF.

This chain uses TRBV27 with TRBJ2-1; TRBD2 agrees at 10 bases. The J segment lost 9 bases and the V segment lost 0 bases, leaving 17 bases of the junction unmatched. CDR3 length equals 19 residues. Germline-derived CDR1 and CDR2 are MNHEY and SMNVEV (reference sequence). CDR3 loop: CASSLSKREGLVGWFEQFF. In DNA, the CDR3 is TGTGCCAGCAGTTTATCGAAGCGGGAGGGGCTAGTAGGGTGGTTTGAGCAGTTCTTC.

The chain couples TRBV27 to TRBJ2-7; TRBD1 matches at 7 bases. Germline V gene data show CDR1 as MNHEY and CDR2 as SMNVEV (reference sequence). After removal of 3 bases from V and 6 bases from J, the junction contained 5 bases not matched to a gene. This CDR3 is built from 13 residues. CDR3 bases: TGTGCCAGCAGTTTGGGCAGGGGGAGCGAGCAGTACTTC. This translates into CASSLGRGSEQYF.

This clone has more than one count but fewer than ten. The chain joins TRBV6-7 to TRBJ1-2; no clear D. TRBV6-7 is placed among ORFs of uncertain function. This CDR3 contains 12 residues. With 7 bases removed from V and 13 bases from J, the gap between germline ends came to 19 bases. Here the CDR3 reads CASIKREYPSTF. The CDR3 region has the DNA TGTGCCAGCATTAAACGTGAGTACCCATCCACCTTC.

The chain is built from TRBV9 and TRBJ2-5, with 12 bases matching TRBD1. The germline V gene has CDR1 SGDLS and CDR2 YYNGEE. The CDR3 is 15 amino acids. J was trimmed by 5 bases and V by 4 bases; bases with no gene match: 6. The DNA for the CDR3 is TGTGCCAGCAGCCCGGGACAGGGGGCGAAGGAGACCCAGTACTTC. This encodes CASSPGQGAKETQYF. Based on the CDR3 plus reference TRBV9 and TRBJ2-5, the full variable domain is DSGVTQTPKHLITATGQRVTLRCSPRSGDLSVYWYQQSLDQGLQFLIQYYNGEERAKGNILERFSAQQFPDLHSELNLSSLELGDSALYFCASSPGQGAKETQYFGPGTRLLVL.

The rearrangement joins TRBV11-3 to TRBJ2-7, with 10 bases fitting TRBD1. The ends lost 5 bases at V and 6 bases at J; junction bases unmatched: 4. The CDR3 contains 13 residues. CDR1 is SGHNT, CDR2 YENEEA, per germline. The CDR3 DNA follows: TGTGCCAGCAGCCCAGGACAGGGGGTCGAGCAGTACTTC. Translation gives CASSPGQGVEQYF.

The genes are TRBV12-3 or TRBV12-4 and TRBJ1-2, with no clear D. Trimming left V 6 bases short and J 7 bases short, with 15 bases between. There are 13 residues in the CDR3. As DNA, the CDR3 is TGTGCCAGCAGCCTGTCGTTGGGCTTTGGCTACACCTTC. Encoded protein: CASSLSLGFGYTF.

This chain connects TRBV19 to TRBJ2-5; 7 bases fit TRBD2. The CDR3 is 14 amino acids. V dropped 3 bases and J dropped 5; count of bases not matched to a gene: 6. Germline CDR1 reads LNHDA; CDR2 reads SQIVND (reference sequence). This chain's CDR3 is CASSISRRGETQYF. The CDR3 DNA is TGTGCCAGTAGTATCTCCAGGCGGGGGGAGACCCAGTACTTC.

CDR3 protein: CATSGFSGRGSPTQYF. The CDR3 DNA reads TGTGCCACCAGTGGTTTTAGTGGTAGGGGGTCCCCTACGCAGTATTTT. The chain is built from TRBV24-1 and TRBJ2-3, with D possibly TRBD1 on 6 matching bases. The CDR3 totals 16 residues. The V and J ends lost 5 bases and 8 bases respectively, with 22 bases between them. Germline lookup yields CDR1 KGHDR and CDR2 SFDVKD.

This clone was found a few times. J is TRBJ1-6 and V is TRBV28; TRBD1 matches at 8 bases. The CDR3 consists of 15 residues. The trim removed 5 bases at V and 4 bases at J, leaving 4 bases unmatched. CDR1 and CDR2 from the germline V gene are MDHEN and SYDVKM. CDR3 coding DNA: TGTGCCAGCAGTCCGTGGACAGGGTATAATTCACCCCTCCACTTT. Translating it yields CASSPWTGYNSPLHF.

The CDR3 protein is CAWSVEGQKEQFF. The CDR3 DNA sequence: TGTGCCTGGAGTGTGGAGGGACAGAAGGAGCAGTTCTTC. V and J are TRBV30 and TRBJ2-1; D is possibly TRBD1 (7 bases). CDR3 size: 13 residues. V gave up 0 bases and J gave up 10 bases, with 13 bases separating them. The germline V gene has CDR1 GTSNPN and CDR2 SVGIG (reference sequence).

Notes on this clone: The same CDR3 is also encoded by other DNA sequences in this sample. This chain connects TRBV18 to TRBJ1-5, with D unresolved. Trimming stripped 3 bases from V and 0 bases from J, with 9 bases between. CDR3 length: 15 residues. Germline lookup yields CDR1 KGHSH and CDR2 LQKENI. The CDR3 region is CASSPVADSNQPQHF. Written as DNA, the CDR3 is TGTGCCAGCTCACCGGTCGCGGATAGCAATCAGCCCCAGCATTTT.